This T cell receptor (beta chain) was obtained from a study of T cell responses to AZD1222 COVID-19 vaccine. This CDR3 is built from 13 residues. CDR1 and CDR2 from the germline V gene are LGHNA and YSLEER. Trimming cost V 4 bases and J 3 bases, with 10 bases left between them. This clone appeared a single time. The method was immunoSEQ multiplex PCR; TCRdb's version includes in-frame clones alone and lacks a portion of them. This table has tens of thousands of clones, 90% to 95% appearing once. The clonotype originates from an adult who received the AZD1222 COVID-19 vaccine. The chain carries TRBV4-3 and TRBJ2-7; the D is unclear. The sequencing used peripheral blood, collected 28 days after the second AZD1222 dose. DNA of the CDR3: TGCGCCAGCAGCCCCCTGCGCGGCTACGAGCAGTACTTC. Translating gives CASSPLRGYEQYF.